One T cell receptor (beta chain) is described in this entry. Its antigen is currently unknown. PCR used 60 Vbeta primers and 13 Jbeta primers. The assay was immunoSEQ multiplex PCR, and TCRdb's table has in-frame clones only and misses some. The table includes about 190,000 clones, about 81% detected once. The V end was cut by 9 bases, the J end by 4 bases, with 21 bases between. The CDR3 contains 15 residues. Germline CDR1 reads MDHEN; CDR2 reads SYDVKM. The data were taken from a study of cytomegalovirus exposure and HLA in healthy donors. Whole-study results and caveats: A later look showed TCR association rates differing by HLA locus, highest for DRB1 and lowest for HLA-C. Several top significant clusters appeared, in a later analysis, to be linked to common viral pathogens. Researchers reported from a later analysis that most CMV-associated TCR beta chains appeared HLA-restricted.

The chain has TRBV28 and TRBJ1-1; possible D gene TRBD1, 5 bases. This clonotype was sampled from a man aged 25 to 40 in good health and CMV-seropositive. Material for sequencing was PBMCs. The CDR3 nucleotides are TGTGCCAGTATCGAATCGGGGGGAATGAGCACTGAAGCTTTCTTT. Amino acids: CASIESGGMSTEAFF.